This TCR beta chain was sequenced in a study of response to subunit inactivated influenza vaccine. V lost 0 bases, J lost 8 bases, and 5 bases lay in between. Germline V lookup: CDR1 SGHTA, CDR2 FQGNSA. This CDR3 contains 12 residues. MiXCR, applied by TCRdb to the RT-PCR reads, yields one record per CDR3 protein. The sample lists hundreds of thousands of distinct CDR3 sequences; approximately 10% were seen once. This receptor was identified in a man between 50 and 59 years old who received an inactivated influenza vaccine. This sequence joins TRBV7-2 and TRBJ2-1; D ambiguous. Sequenced here: PBMCs from blood, sampled on the day of vaccination. For the CDR3, the DNA is TGTGCCAGCAGCTTAGCGCGGTATGAGCAGTTCTTC. This translates into CASSLARYEQFF.